A single sample is the source of the 10 T cell receptor beta chains below, sequenced in a study of CD8+ T cells in alopecia areata. RNA was isolated and reverse transcribed to cDNA, the sequencing template. The assay was immunoSEQ multiplex PCR, and TCRdb's table has in-frame clones only and misses some. The profile shows around 69,000 clones, roughly 60% of them singletons. Source: CD8+ T cells sorted from blood, taken at week 0. All receptors derive from a human donor with alopecia areata.

The V call is TRBV2, the J call TRBJ2-5; D gene ambiguous. Deletions cut 0 bases from V and 7 bases from J, with 9 bases between. Germline V gives CDR1 SNHLY, CDR2 FYNNEI. The CDR3 spans 13 residues. CDR3 residues: CASSEAAPRTQYF. CDR3 coding DNA: TGTGCCAGCAGTGAAGCGGCCCCTCGGACCCAGTACTTC.

V and J are TRBV27 and TRBJ1-2; the match to TRBD1 covers 9 bases. CDR3 length equals 14 residues. Germline CDR1 reads MNHEY; CDR2 reads SMNVEV (reference sequence). After removal of 6 bases from V and 2 bases from J, the junction contained 4 bases not matched to a gene. The CDR3 spells CASRMTGGNYGYTF. The CDR3 DNA reads as TGTGCCAGCAGAATGACAGGGGGGAACTATGGCTACACCTTC.

This clone was found a few times. The chain recombines TRBV7-9 with TRBJ2-1; TRBD1 might be the D (7 bases). Per germline, CDR1 SEHNR and CDR2 FQNEAQ (reference sequence). Trimming took 1 base from V and 7 from J, leaving 11 bases between them. The CDR3 is made up of 14 amino acids. The CDR3 reads CASSLVQGGNEQFF. The CDR3 nucleotides read TGTGCCAGCAGCTTAGTCCAGGGGGGTAATGAGCAGTTCTTC.

This clone turned up a few times. The chain has TRBV4-1 and TRBJ2-7, with D perhaps TRBD1 or TRBD2 (5 bases each). The length of the CDR3 is 16 residues. Trimming left V 4 bases short and J 3 bases short, with 19 bases between. Germline V lookup: CDR1 MGHRA, CDR2 YSYEKL. As DNA, the CDR3 is TGCGCCAGCAGCCCCGTGGGGCCGGGGTTTTACTACGAGCAGTACTTC. This sequence encodes CASSPVGPGFYYEQYF.

The gene calls are TRBV25-1 and TRBJ1-4; no clear D. Trimming cost V 2 bases and J 17 bases, with 33 bases left between them. Germline V CDR1 and CDR2: MGHDK, SYGVNS. The CDR3 consists of 18 residues. This CDR3 is CASSEPPNATNSPMKNFF. DNA for the CDR3: TGTGCCAGCAGTGAACCCCCAAACGCAACCAACAGTCCAATGAAAAACTTTTTT.

The CDR3 here is CAWRSTGELFF. The CDR3 DNA reads as TGTGCCTGGAGGTCCACCGGGGAGCTGTTTTTT. The chain couples TRBV30 to TRBJ2-2, with unresolved D. V lost 3 bases and J lost 4, with 3 bases in between. This CDR3 spans 11 amino acids. Per the germline V gene, CDR1 is GTSNPN and CDR2 is SVGIG (reference sequence).

This chain's CDR3 is CASSLAGASDEQFF. The CDR3 DNA sequence: TGTGCCAGCAGTTTAGCGGGAGCATCAGATGAGCAGTTCTTC. The gene calls are TRBV28 and TRBJ2-1; 7 bases are a match to TRBD2. The CDR3 is 14 residues long. CDR1 and CDR2 (germline): MDHEN, SYDVKM. With 2 bases clipped from V and 8 bases from J, the junction kept 6 bases outside the gene matches. Using reference TRBV28 and TRBJ2-1 for the parts outside the CDR3, the full variable domain is DVKVTQSSRYLVKRTGEKVFLECVQDMDHENMFWYRQDPGLGLRLIYFSYDVKMKEKGDIPEGYSVSREKKERFSLILESASTNQTSMYLCASSLAGASDEQFFGPGTRLTVL.

This clone occurred a few times. The genes are TRBV29-1 and TRBJ2-5; D might be TRBD1 (6 bases). The CDR3 extends over 12 amino acids. Germline CDR1 and CDR2: SQVTM and ANQGSEA. Trimming removed 4 bases at V and 2 bases at J, with 8 bases between. DNA of the CDR3: TGCAGCGTTGGGGGGCAGCAAGAGACCCAGTACTTC. It yields the protein CSVGGQQETQYF.

The gene calls are TRBV6-1 and TRBJ2-7; 9 bases are a match to TRBD2. Per germline, CDR1 MNHNS and CDR2 SASEGT. V lost 7 bases, J lost 3 bases, and 7 bases stayed unmatched. This CDR3 contains 14 residues. This CDR3 is CASTYGSGGYEQYF. The CDR3 nucleotides read TGTGCCAGCACTTATGGTAGCGGGGGCTACGAGCAGTACTTC.

This clone occurred once. The chain employs TRBV15 and TRBJ1-2; 7 bases line up with TRBD1. Germline CDR1 LNHNV, CDR2 YYDKDF (reference sequence). CDR3 size: 15 residues. V was clipped by 4 bases and J by 4 bases; unmatched bases: 9. CDR3 loop: CATSTDRAAVYGYTF. Written as DNA, the CDR3 is TGTGCCACCAGCACAGACAGGGCCGCGGTCTATGGCTACACCTTC.